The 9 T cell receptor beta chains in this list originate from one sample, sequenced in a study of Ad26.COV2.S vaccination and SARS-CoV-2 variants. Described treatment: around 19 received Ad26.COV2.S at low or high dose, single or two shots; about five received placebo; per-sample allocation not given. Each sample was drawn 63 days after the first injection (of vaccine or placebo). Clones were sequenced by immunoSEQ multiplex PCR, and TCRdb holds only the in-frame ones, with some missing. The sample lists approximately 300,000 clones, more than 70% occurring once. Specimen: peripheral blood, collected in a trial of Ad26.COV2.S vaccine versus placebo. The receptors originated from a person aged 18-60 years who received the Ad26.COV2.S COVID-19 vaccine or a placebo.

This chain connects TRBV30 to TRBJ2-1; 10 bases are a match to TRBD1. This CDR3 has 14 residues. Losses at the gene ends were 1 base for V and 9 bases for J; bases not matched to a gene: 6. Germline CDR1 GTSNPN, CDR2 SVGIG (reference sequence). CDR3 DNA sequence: TGTGCCTGGAGTGGTGGGGGACAGGGGATTGAGCAGTTCTTC. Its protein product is CAWSGGGQGIEQFF.

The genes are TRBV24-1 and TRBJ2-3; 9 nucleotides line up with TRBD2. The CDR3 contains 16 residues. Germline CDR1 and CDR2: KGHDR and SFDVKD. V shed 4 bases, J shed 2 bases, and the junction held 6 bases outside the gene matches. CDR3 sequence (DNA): TGTGCCACCAGTGACTCCGGGACTAGCCCCACAGATACGCAGTATTTT. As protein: CATSDSGTSPTDTQYF.

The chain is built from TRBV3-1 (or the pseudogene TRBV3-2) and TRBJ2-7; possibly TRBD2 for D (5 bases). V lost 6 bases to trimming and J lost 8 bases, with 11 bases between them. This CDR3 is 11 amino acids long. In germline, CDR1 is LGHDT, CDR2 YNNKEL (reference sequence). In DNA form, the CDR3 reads TGTGCCAGCAGATCATCCGGGAAGCAGTACTTC. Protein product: CASRSSGKQYF.

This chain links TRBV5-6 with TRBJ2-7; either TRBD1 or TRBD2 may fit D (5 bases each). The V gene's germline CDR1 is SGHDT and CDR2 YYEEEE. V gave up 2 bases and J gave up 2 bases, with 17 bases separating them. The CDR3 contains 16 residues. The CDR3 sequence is CASSLYGALTTYEQYF. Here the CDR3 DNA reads TGTGCCAGCAGCTTATACGGGGCGCTCACAACCTACGAGCAGTACTTC.

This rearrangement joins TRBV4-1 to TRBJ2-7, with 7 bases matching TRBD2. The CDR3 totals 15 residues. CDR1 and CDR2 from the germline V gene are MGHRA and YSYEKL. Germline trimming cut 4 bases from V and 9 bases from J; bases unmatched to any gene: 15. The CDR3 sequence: CASSRESRGGIVQYF. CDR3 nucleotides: TGCGCCAGCAGCCGAGAGAGCCGGGGAGGGATCGTGCAGTACTTC.

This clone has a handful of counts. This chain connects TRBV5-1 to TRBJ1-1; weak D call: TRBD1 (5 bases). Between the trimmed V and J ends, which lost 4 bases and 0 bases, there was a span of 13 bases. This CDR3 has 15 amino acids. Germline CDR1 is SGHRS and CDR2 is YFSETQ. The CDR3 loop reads CASSPREGLNTEAFF. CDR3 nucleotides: TGCGCCAGCAGCCCACGGGAGGGGTTGAACACTGAAGCTTTCTTT.

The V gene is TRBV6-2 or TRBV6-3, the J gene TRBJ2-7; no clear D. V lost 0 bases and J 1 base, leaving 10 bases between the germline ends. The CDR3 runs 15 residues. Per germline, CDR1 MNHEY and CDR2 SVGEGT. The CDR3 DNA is TGTGCCAGCAGTTACTCGTGGACGGGTTCCTACGAGCAGTACTTC. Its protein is CASSYSWTGSYEQYF.

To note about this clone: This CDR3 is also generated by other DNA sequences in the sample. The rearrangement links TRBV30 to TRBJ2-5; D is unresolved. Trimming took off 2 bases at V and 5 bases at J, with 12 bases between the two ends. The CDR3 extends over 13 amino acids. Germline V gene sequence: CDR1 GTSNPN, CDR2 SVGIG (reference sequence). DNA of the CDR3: TGTGCCTGGAGTCGAAGGGCCGGGGAGACCCAGTACTTC. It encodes CAWSRRAGETQYF.

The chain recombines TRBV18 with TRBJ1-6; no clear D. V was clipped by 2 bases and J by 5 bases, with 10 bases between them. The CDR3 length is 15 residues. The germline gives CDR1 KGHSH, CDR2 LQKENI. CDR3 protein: CASSPLLGDNSPLHF. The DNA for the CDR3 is TGTGCCAGCTCACCATTACTTGGGGATAATTCACCCCTCCACTTT.